A selection of T cell receptor beta chains follows, all from one sample in a study of beta chain features in type 1 diabetes. Some clones are missing from TCRdb's copy, which holds only in-frame ones; the method was immunoSEQ multiplex PCR. The sample carries around 300,000 clones, around 7.3% recorded once. The sequencing sample was made of central memory CD4+ T cells from blood. These receptor sequences come from a woman under 30 in good health. CDR3s include the opening cysteine and the closing phenylalanine or tryptophan. D genes are given only for firm matches. Clone size, where shown, is once, few, many, or a class for clones that have expanded.

abundance	d_gene	v_gene	j_gene	CDR3nt	CDR3aa
.	TRBD1	TRBV6-1	TRBJ1-2	TGTGCCAGCAGATTAGGACAGGCTAACAACTATGGCTACACCTTC	CASRLGQANNYGYTF
few	.	TRBV28	TRBJ2-3	TGTGCCAGCAGTTCCCGATTGGATACGCAGTATTTT	CASSSRLDTQYF
few	TRBD1	TRBV27	TRBJ2-2	TGTGCCAGCAGTTTATCCGGGACAGGGGACATCGGGGAGCTGTTTTTT	CASSLSGTGDIGELFF
.	.	TRBV5-1	TRBJ2-3	TGCGCCAGCAGCACACGACCCGCAGGGGAAGGGGATACGCAGTATTTT	CASSTRPAGEGDTQYF
few	TRBD2	TRBV6-6	TRBJ2-5	TGTGCCAGCAGTTGGAACTTAGCGGGGGGCCAAGAGACCCAGTACTTC	CASSWNLAGGQETQYF
few	TRBD2	TRBV4-2	TRBJ2-7	TGTGCCAGCAGTCGGTCTAGCGGGTTGTCCTCCTACGAGCAGTACTTC	CASSRSSGLSSYEQYF
few	.	TRBV4-3	TRBJ1-3	TGCGCCAGCAGCCAAGGCTCTCCCGGAAACACCATATATTTT	CASSQGSPGNTIYF
.	.	TRBV7-8	TRBJ2-1	TGTGCCAGCAGCTTCCACAGCTCCTACAATGAGCAGTTCTTC	CASSFHSSYNEQFF
.	TRBD2	TRBV28	TRBJ2-5	TGTGCCAGCAGTTTTGGAGCGGGGGTTGGGGAGACCCAGTACTTC	CASSFGAGVGETQYF
few	.	TRBV2	TRBJ1-3	TGTGCCAGCCGGACTAGCTCTGGAAACACCATATATTTT	CASRTSSGNTIYF